The clone carrying this T cell receptor (beta chain) was seen only once. What it recognizes is unknown. The conserved phenylalanine or tryptophan normally closing the CDR3 is absent here, so this likely arose from a read error. Trimming removed 2 bases at V and 4 bases at J, with 12 bases between. The CDR3 extends over 14 amino acids. The germline V gene has CDR1 SGHTS and CDR2 YDEGEE. The template was RNA from unsorted bulk tissue. Newly diagnosed lung cancer patients had thoracic surgery in China, August–late 2014, without prior chemotherapy. A modified ARM-PCR protocol with three rounds of nested PCR amplified TCRbeta. MiXCR, applied by TCRdb to the multiplex PCR reads, yields one record per CDR3 protein. Of fewer than 120,000 distinct CDR3 sequences listed, about 87% are singletons. This record belongs to a study of tumor and adjacent non-tumor tissue in lung cancer. Broader study findings: In normal lung, the top 100 clones were significantly more dominant than in tumor. Compared with tumor, normal lung showed significantly lower TCR diversity.

Sequencing was carried out using lung tumor tissue. The J gene is TRBJ1-1, the V gene TRBV5-8; weak D call: TRBD1 (5 bases). The clonotype comes from a man in his 70s with non-small cell lung cancer. The CDR3 sequence is CASSFLLGLTEAFS. In nucleotides, the CDR3 is TGTGCCAGCAGCTTTCTTTTGGGGCTCACTGAAGCTTTCTCT.